This T cell receptor (beta chain) was captured in a study of PD-1 blockade in mismatch repair-deficient tumors. Assay used: immunoSEQ multiplex PCR; TCRdb lists only in-frame clones, some missing. This table has about 60,000 clones, roughly 88% appearing once. CDR1 and CDR2 (germline): WSHSY, SAAADI. The CDR3 covers 14 residues. The V end was cut by 2 bases, the J end by 6 bases, with 14 bases between. V is TRBV10-2 and J is TRBJ2-7; tentatively, D is TRBD1 or TRBD2 (6 bases each). This clonotype was sampled from an adult with mismatch repair-deficient cancer. The sequenced sample was peripheral blood, obtained 52 weeks after starting pembrolizumab. CDR3 coding DNA: TGCGCCAGCAGTGAGGTAGGGGGACTGGTCGAGCAGTACTTC. The encoded protein is CASSEVGGLVEQYF.